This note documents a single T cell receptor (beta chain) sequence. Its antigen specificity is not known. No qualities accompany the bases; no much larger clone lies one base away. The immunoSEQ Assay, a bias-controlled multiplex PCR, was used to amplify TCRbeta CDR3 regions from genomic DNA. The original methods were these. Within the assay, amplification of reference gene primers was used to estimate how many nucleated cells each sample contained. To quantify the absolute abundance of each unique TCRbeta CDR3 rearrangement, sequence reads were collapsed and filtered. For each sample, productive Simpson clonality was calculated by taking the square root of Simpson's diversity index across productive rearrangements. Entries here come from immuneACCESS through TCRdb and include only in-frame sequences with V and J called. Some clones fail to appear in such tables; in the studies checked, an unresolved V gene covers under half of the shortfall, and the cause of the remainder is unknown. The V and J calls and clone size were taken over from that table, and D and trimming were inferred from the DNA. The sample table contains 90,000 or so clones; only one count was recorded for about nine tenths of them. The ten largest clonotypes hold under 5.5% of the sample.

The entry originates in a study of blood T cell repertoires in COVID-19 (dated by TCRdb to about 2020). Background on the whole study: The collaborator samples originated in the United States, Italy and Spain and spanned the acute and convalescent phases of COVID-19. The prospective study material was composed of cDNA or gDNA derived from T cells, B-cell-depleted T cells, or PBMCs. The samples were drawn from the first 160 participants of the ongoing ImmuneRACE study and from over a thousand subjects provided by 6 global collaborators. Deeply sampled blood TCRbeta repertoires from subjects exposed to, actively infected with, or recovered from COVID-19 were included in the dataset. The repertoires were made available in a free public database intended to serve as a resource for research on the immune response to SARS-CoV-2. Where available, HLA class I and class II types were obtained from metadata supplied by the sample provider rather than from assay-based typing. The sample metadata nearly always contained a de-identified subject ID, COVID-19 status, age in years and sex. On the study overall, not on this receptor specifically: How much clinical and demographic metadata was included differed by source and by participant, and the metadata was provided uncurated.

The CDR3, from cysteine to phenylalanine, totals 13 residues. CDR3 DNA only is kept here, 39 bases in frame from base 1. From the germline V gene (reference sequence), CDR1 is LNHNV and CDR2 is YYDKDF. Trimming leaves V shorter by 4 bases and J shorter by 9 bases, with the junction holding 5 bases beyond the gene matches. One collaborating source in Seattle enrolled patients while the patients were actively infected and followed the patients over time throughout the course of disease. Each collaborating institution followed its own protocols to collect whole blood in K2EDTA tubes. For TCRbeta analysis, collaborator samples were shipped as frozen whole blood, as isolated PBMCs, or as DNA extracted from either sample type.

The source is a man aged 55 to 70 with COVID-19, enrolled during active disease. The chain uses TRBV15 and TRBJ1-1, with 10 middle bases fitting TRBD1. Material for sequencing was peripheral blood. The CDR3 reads CATSIDRGRKAFF. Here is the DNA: TGTGCCACCAGCATAGACAGGGGGCGGAAAGCTTTCTTT.